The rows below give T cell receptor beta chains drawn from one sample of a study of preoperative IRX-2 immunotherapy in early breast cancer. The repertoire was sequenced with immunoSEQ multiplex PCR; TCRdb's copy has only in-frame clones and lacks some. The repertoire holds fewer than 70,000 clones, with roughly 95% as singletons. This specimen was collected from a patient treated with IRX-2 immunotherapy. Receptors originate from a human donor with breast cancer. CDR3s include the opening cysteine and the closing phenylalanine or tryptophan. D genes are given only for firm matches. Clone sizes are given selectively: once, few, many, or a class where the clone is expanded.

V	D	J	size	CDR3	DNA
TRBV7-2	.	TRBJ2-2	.	CASSLRGGELFF	TGTGCCAGCAGCCTTAGGGGGGGGGAGCTGTTTTTT
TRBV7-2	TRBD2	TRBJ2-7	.	CASSAGTSGGSEQYF	TGTGCCAGCAGCGCCGGGACTAGTGGTGGTTCGGAGCAGTACTTC
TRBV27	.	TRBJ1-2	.	CASSLDRYNYGYTF	TGTGCCAGCAGTTTGGACAGATACAACTATGGCTACACCTTC
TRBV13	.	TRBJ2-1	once	CASSLDLSSYNEQFF	TGTGCCAGCAGCTTGGACTTAAGCTCCTACAATGAGCAGTTCTTC
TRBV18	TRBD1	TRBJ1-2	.	CASSPVQGAKGYTF	TGTGCCAGCTCACCGGTACAGGGGGCGAAGGGCTACACCTTC
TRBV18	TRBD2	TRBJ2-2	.	CASSPPSGNTGELFF	TGTGCCAGCTCACCTCCTAGCGGAAACACCGGGGAGCTGTTTTTT
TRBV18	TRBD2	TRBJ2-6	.	CASSLIAGALSGANVLTF	TGTGCCAGCTCACTTATAGCGGGGGCTCTCTCTGGGGCCAACGTCCTGACTTTC
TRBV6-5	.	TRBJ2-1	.	CASSYLGYNEQFF	TGTGCCAGCAGTTACCTTGGTTACAATGAGCAGTTCTTC
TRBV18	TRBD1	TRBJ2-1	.	CASSPTGQGVNEQFF	TGTGCCAGCTCACCCACGGGACAGGGTGTTAATGAGCAGTTCTTC
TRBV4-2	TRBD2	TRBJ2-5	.	CASSAQRSSGQETQYF	TGTGCCAGCAGCGCCCAGCGGTCTAGCGGGCAAGAGACCCAGTACTTC
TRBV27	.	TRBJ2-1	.	CASRPDRINNEQFF	TGTGCCAGCAGGCCCGACAGGATAAACAATGAGCAGTTCTTC
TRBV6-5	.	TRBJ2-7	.	CASSPTTWGSNEQYF	TGTGCCAGCAGTCCAACGACTTGGGGATCCAACGAGCAGTACTTC
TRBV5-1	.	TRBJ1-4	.	CASSSQGTNEKLFF	TGCGCCAGCAGCTCCCAGGGGACTAATGAAAAACTGTTTTTT
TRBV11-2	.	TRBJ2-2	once	CASSWIHSGTTGELFF	TGTGCCAGCAGCTGGATCCACTCCGGGACCACCGGGGAGCTGTTTTTT
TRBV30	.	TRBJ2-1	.	CAWSVRGNEQFF	TGTGCCTGGAGTGTACGGGGGAATGAGCAGTTCTTC
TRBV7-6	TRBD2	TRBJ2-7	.	CASSLGGGIYEQYF	TGTGCCAGCAGCTTAGGGGGGGGTATCTACGAGCAGTACTTC
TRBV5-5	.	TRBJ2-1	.	CASRSLQAATYNEQFF	TGTGCCAGCAGATCGCTTCAGGCGGCCACCTACAATGAGCAGTTCTTC
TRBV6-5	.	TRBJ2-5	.	CASSRGARLRETQYF	TGTGCCAGCAGTAGGGGGGCGAGGTTAAGAGAGACCCAGTACTTC
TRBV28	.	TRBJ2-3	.	CASSFAGVGHTQYF	TGTGCCAGCAGTTTTGCAGGGGTGGGACATACGCAGTATTTT
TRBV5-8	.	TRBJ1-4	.	CASSLRGGEKLFF	TGTGCCAGCAGCTTGAGGGGAGGTGAAAAACTGTTTTTT
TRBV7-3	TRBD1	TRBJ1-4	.	CATPGQANEKLFF	TGTGCCACGCCCGGACAGGCTAATGAAAAACTGTTTTTT
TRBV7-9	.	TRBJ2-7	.	CASSPSGPTYEQYF	TGTGCCAGCAGCCCAAGCGGGCCCACCTACGAGCAGTACTTC
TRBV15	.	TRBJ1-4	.	CATSGRKGEKLFF	TGTGCCACCAGCGGAAGAAAAGGGGAAAAACTGTTTTTT
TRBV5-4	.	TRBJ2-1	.	CASSSRRGPFNEQFF	TGTGCCAGCAGCTCCCGCCGGGGGCCTTTTAATGAGCAGTTCTTC
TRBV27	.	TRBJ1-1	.	CASSLSAGTTRPEAFF	TGTGCCAGCAGTTTATCTGCCGGGACAACCAGACCTGAAGCTTTCTTT
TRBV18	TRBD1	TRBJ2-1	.	CASSPDREGEQFF	TGTGCCAGCTCACCGGACAGGGAAGGTGAGCAGTTCTTC
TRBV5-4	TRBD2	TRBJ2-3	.	CASSPTGGRPDTQYF	TGTGCCAGCAGCCCCACGGGGGGGCGGCCAGATACGCAGTATTTT
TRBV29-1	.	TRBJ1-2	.	CSVAGGDYGYTF	TGCAGCGTTGCCGGGGGAGACTATGGCTACACCTTC
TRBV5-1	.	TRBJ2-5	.	CASTAIPGVETQYF	TGCGCCAGCACCGCGATACCAGGGGTGGAGACCCAGTACTTC
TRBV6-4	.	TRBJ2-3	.	CASSDYPGTQYF	TGTGCCAGCAGTGACTACCCGGGTACGCAGTATTTT
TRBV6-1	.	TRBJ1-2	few	CASSPRQVADGYTF	TGTGCCAGCAGTCCTCGACAGGTGGCGGATGGCTACACCTTC